The T cell receptor (beta chain) described here comes from a study of T cells in Graves' hyperthyroidism and ophthalmopathy. In germline, CDR1 is SGHAT, CDR2 FQNNGV. The CDR3 contains 15 residues. V was pared by 0 bases and J by 3 bases, with 9 bases between. The CDR3 regions of TCR beta were amplified from RNA transcripts. Using the HTBI primer set, a first-round RT-PCR was run on the TCR CDR3. TCRdb processed the multiplex PCR reads anew with MiXCR; each CDR3 protein has one entry. The table includes about 770,000 distinct CDR3 sequences, over 15% detected once. This clonotype has at least ten counts. In making diagnoses, clinical symptoms, serum thyroxine and TRAb, thyroid ultrasound and orbital computed tomography were all used.

Sequencing was carried out using blood. The chain combines TRBV11-2 with TRBJ1-5; D unresolved. The sequence derives from a woman aged 50 to 60 with Graves' hyperthyroidism that later progressed to Graves' ophthalmopathy. The CDR3 region is CASSLDPGNNQPQHF. The DNA for the CDR3 is TGTGCCAGCAGCTTAGACCCCGGCAACAATCAGCCCCAGCATTTT.